A single sample is the source of the 14 T cell receptor beta chains below, sequenced in a study of cytomegalovirus exposure and HLA in healthy donors. With 60 Vbeta and 13 Jbeta primers, the PCR was carried out. Here immunoSEQ multiplex PCR was the method, and the copy in TCRdb shows in-frame clones only, minus some. This table holds 75,000 to 100,000 clones. The sample taken for sequencing was PBMCs. The receptors stem from a woman in her fifties or sixties in good health and CMV-seronegative.

V usage is TRBV5-1 and J usage is TRBJ2-5, with 10 bases aligning to TRBD2. The length of the CDR3 is 16 residues. Trimming removed 0 bases from V and 4 bases from J; junction bases left unmatched: 6. Per the germline V gene, CDR1 is SGHRS and CDR2 is YFSETQ. The CDR3 protein is CASSLGVAGGAETQYF. CDR3 DNA: TGCGCCAGCAGCTTGGGGGTAGCGGGGGGCGCAGAGACCCAGTACTTC.

This CDR3 reads CASRTLSGERSYEQYF. CDR3 in DNA: TGTGCCAGCAGGACGCTTAGCGGGGAAAGGTCCTACGAGCAGTACTTC. This chain links TRBV2 with TRBJ2-7, with 8 nucleotides matching TRBD2. V lost 6 bases, J lost 1 base, and 11 bases stayed unmatched. The CDR3 length is 16 residues. Per germline, CDR1 SNHLY and CDR2 FYNNEI. Full variable domain (remainder filled in from reference TRBV2 and TRBJ2-7): EPEVTQTPSHQVTQMGQEVILRCVPISNHLYFYWYRQILGQKVEFLVSFYNNEISEKSEIFDDQFSVERPDGSNFTLKIRSTKLEDSAMYFCASRTLSGERSYEQYFGPGTRLTVT.

The chain employs TRBV5-1 and TRBJ1-1, with 7 bases identical to TRBD1. CDR1 is SGHRS, CDR2 YFSETQ, per germline. The CDR3 totals 18 residues. Trimming took 0 bases from V and 1 from J; bases not matched to a gene: 12. CDR3 protein: CASSLVGLQGIGNTEAFF. The CDR3 DNA reads as TGCGCCAGCAGCTTGGTTGGCCTACAGGGGATCGGGAACACTGAAGCTTTCTTT.

The chain is built from TRBV28 and TRBJ2-7; 7 bases line up with TRBD1. The V gene's germline CDR1 is MDHEN and CDR2 SYDVKM. The V and J ends lost 8 bases and 0 bases, in that order; junction bases with no gene match: 4. CDR3 length: 13 residues. CDR3 amino acids: CASQDRSSYEQYF. The CDR3 nucleotides read TGTGCCAGCCAGGACAGGAGCTCCTACGAGCAGTACTTC.

The DNA of the CDR3 is TGTGCCAGCAGTTTCAATCGAGGCGGTCCCTACGAGCAGTACTTC. It specifies CASSFNRGGPYEQYF. The V call is TRBV6-6, the J call TRBJ2-7; D is undetermined. V lost 4 bases and J 2 bases, leaving 15 bases between the germline ends. Per the germline V gene, CDR1 is MNHNY and CDR2 is SVGAGI (reference sequence). CDR3 size: 15 residues.

V and J are TRBV14 and TRBJ2-1; no clear D gene. This CDR3 is built from 13 residues. V lost 1 base, J lost 6 bases, and 7 bases lay in between. Germline CDR1 SGHDN, CDR2 FVKESK. The CDR3 DNA follows: TGTGCCAGCAGCCAAGGCGGAATCAATGAGCAGTTCTTC. It codes for CASSQGGINEQFF.

This chain joins TRBV7-9 and TRBJ1-2; unclear D gene. CDR3 size: 13 residues. Germline values: CDR1 SEHNR, CDR2 FQNEAQ (reference sequence). V lost 7 bases and J lost 8, with 17 bases in between. Written as DNA, the CDR3 is TGTGCCAGCACCGTAGACGGGGTGGGGGGCTACACCTTC. It codes for CASTVDGVGGYTF.

The chain combines TRBV6-1 with TRBJ2-3, with 8 bases matching TRBD2. Germline V gene data show CDR1 as MNHNS and CDR2 as SASEGT. V dropped 2 bases and J dropped 5; count of bases not matched to a gene: 3. The CDR3 has 14 amino acids. CDR3 amino acids: CASSEFRGGDTQYF. In DNA, the CDR3 is TGTGCCAGCAGTGAATTCCGGGGGGGAGATACGCAGTATTTT.

The rearrangement joins TRBV13 to TRBJ2-3, with 8 bases identical to TRBD2. Trimming took 0 bases from V and 5 from J; bases not matched to a gene: 7. Germline values: CDR1 PRHDT, CDR2 FYEKMQ (reference sequence). This CDR3 region has 16 residues. CDR3 coding DNA: TGTGCCAGCAGCTTAGGAGAGCGGGAGCGGGGAGATACGCAGTATTTT. Translation: CASSLGERERGDTQYF.

The CDR3 DNA sequence: TGTGCCAGCAGCCAAGATCACCCCGCGCCCGGTTACAATGAGCAGTTCTTC. As protein: CASSQDHPAPGYNEQFF. The J gene is TRBJ2-1, the V gene TRBV4-2; no definite D call. Germline V lookup: CDR1 LGHNA, CDR2 YNFKEQ. The CDR3 runs to 17 residues. V was pared by 0 bases and J by 4 bases, with 16 bases between.

This chain uses TRBV7-9 with TRBJ2-7; TRBD1 might be the D (6 bases). Trimming removed 4 bases at V and 0 bases at J, with 16 bases between. The length of the CDR3 is 16 residues. In germline, CDR1 is SEHNR, CDR2 FQNEAQ (reference sequence). CDR3: CASSSDSQPASYEQYF. In nucleotides, the CDR3 is TGTGCCAGCAGCTCGGACAGCCAACCCGCCTCCTACGAGCAGTACTTC.

This chain connects TRBV28 to TRBJ2-5; the match to TRBD2 covers 7 bases. Per the germline V gene, CDR1 is MDHEN and CDR2 is SYDVKM. V was pared by 8 bases and J by 4 bases, with 4 bases of the junction left unmatched. There are 12 residues in the CDR3. The CDR3 sequence is CASGRAAETQYF. In DNA, the CDR3 is TGTGCCAGCGGGAGGGCAGCAGAGACCCAGTACTTC.

The CDR3, as DNA: TGTGCCAGCAGAAAAAGTGGGACAGGGGACGAGCAGTACTTC. This gives the protein CASRKSGTGDEQYF. The V gene is TRBV14, the J gene TRBJ2-7; 10 bases match TRBD1. CDR1 is SGHDN and CDR2 is FVKESK in the germline V gene. V lost 6 bases and J lost 5; bases outside the gene matches: 7. The CDR3 sequence is 14 residues long.

Notes on this clone: The junction and the germline gene differ at one end; a read error may be behind it. The chain recombines TRBV5-1 with TRBJ2-1, with D maybe TRBD2 (5 bases). CDR3 length: 15 residues. CDR1 is SGHRS and CDR2 is YFSETQ in the germline V gene. The CDR3 bases are TGCGCCAACAGCTTGGTTCGGGATACGGGCAATGAGCAGTTCTTC. Amino acids: CANSLVRDTGNEQFF.